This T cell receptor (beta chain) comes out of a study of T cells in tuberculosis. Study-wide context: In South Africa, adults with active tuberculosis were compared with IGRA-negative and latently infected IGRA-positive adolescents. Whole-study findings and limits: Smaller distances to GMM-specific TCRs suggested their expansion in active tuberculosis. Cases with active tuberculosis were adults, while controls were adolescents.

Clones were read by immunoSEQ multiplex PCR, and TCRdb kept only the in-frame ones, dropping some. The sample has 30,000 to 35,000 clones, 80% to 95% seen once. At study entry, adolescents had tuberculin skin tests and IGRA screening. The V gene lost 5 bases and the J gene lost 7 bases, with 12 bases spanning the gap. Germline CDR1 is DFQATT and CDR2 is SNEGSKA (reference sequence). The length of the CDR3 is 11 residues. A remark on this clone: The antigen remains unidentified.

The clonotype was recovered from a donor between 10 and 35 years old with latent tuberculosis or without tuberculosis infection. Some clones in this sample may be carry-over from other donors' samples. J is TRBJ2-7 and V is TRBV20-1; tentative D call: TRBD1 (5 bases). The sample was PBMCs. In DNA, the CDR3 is TGCAGTGCTTCAGGGCAGGGAGAGCAGTACTTC. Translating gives CSASGQGEQYF.